This T cell receptor (beta chain) was documented in a study of blood T cells in healthy people across ages. The table lists this clonotype with a count of one. Its antigen is currently unknown. Findings of the study overall: As naive T cell percentage varied, TCR beta diversity correlated strongly with it.

The CDR3 totals 15 residues. The V gene lost 7 bases and the J gene lost 2 bases, with 12 bases spanning the gap. Each donor gave roughly 9.8 milliliters of peripheral blood. Through a sample-barcoded 5' primer and a J-beta primer mix, a second PCR was run for roughly 6 to 12 cycles. Every cDNA molecule bore a tag from a template-switch adaptor containing 12 random nucleotides. TCRdb passed the 5' RACE reads through MiXCR, listing each CDR3 protein once. This sample has 700,000 to 850,000 distinct CDR3 sequences; approximately 35% occur once, and the top ten carry around 13%. V usage is TRBV12-3 or TRBV12-4 and J usage is TRBJ2-6, with a tentative D call TRBD2 (5 bases). The TCR originated in a man aged 18 to 35 in good health. Input material: blood. In DNA form, the CDR3 reads TGTGCCAGCACCATAGGGAGCCCTGGGGCCAACGTCCTGACTTTC. It is translated as CASTIGSPGANVLTF.